The rows below give T cell receptor beta chains drawn from one sample of a study of neurological immune-mediated disorders. TCRdb redid the calling of the 5' RACE reads with MiXCR, one entry per CDR3 protein. The table shows about 30,000 distinct CDR3 sequences, with approximately 5.4% occurring only once. The sequenced sample consisted of CD4+ T cells from blood. The origin of the receptors is a woman aged 45-65 years in good health. Each CDR3 is given with its conserved first and last residue. The D gene is left open where the match is weak. Rows give clone size only sometimes, using once, few, many, or a class for an expanded clone.

d_call j_call v_call clone_size cdr3_nt cdr3_aa
NA TRBJ1-5 TRBV28 many TGTGCCAGCACCTCAGGGTATAGCAATCAGCCCCAGCATTTT CASTSGYSNQPQHF
NA TRBJ1-1 TRBV29-1 many TGCAGCGTTGGTCTGGGGGCGCGAACTGAAGCTTTCTTT CSVGLGARTEAFF
NA TRBJ1-5 TRBV20-1 many TGCAGTGCTAGAGATCAACGGGGGGTAGGCAATCAGCCCCAGCATTTT CSARDQRGVGNQPQHF
NA TRBJ2-3 TRBV7-9 NA TGTGCCAGCAGCTTACGTGTCGGCGGGACCAGCACAGATACGCAGTATTTT CASSLRVGGTSTDTQYF
NA TRBJ2-4 TRBV6-5 many TGTGCCAGCAGTTACTCGATGGCTGCGGTGGGAGCCAAAAACATTCAGTACTTC CASSYSMAAVGAKNIQYF
TRBD2 TRBJ2-3 TRBV5-1 many TGCGCCAGCAGCTTTGGACTAGCGGCTTCTTACACAGATACGCAGTATTTT CASSFGLAASYTDTQYF
TRBD1 TRBJ2-5 TRBV9 many TGTGCCAGCAGCACCTGGGGACAGACTCAAGAGACCCAGTACTTC CASSTWGQTQETQYF
TRBD2 TRBJ2-3 TRBV20-1 many TGCAGTGCTAGAGGTGGCGGGAGCGGAGATACGCAGTATTTT CSARGGGSGDTQYF
TRBD1 TRBJ1-6 TRBV12-3/TRBV12-4 many TGTGCCAGCAGTCCCGGACAGGGGAATTCACCCCTCCACTTT CASSPGQGNSPLHF
NA TRBJ1-1 TRBV12-3/TRBV12-4 many TGTGCCAGCAGGCCCCACAGGGAGGGGACTGAAGCTTTCTTT CASRPHREGTEAFF
NA TRBJ2-5 TRBV29-1 medium-sized TGCAGCGTTGAAGGCCCCCCTTCGTTCGGAGAGACCCAGTACTTC CSVEGPPSFGETQYF
TRBD2 TRBJ2-1 TRBV20-1 many TGCAGTGCTAGGGGACTAGCGGGGGTCAATGAGCAGTTCTTC CSARGLAGVNEQFF